One T cell receptor (delta chain) is described in this entry. This clone is labeled medium-sized (0.01 to 0.1%). Its antigen specificity is not known. Base qualities are not at hand, and no much larger clone is one base apart. The same CDR3 is also encoded by other DNA sequences in this sample. Receptor libraries were prepared by multiplex PCR. A 32-plex assay amplified the genomic DNA, with primers for all 8 TRDV and 4 TRDJ genes spanning the CDR3. A 12-nucleotide UMI was introduced during roughly 3 barcoding PCR cycles, after which a second PCR was performed with Illumina adapter primers. AMPure XP beads were used to purify the libraries, and library quality was checked on a Fragment Analyzer using the HS NGS Fragment kit. An Illumina MiniSeq mid-output kit with about 20% PhiX and 150 cycles of paired-end reads was used for sequencing. The original pipeline was this. Reads were processed with MIGEC version 1.2.9 to group reads by UMI and build error-corrected consensus sequences. Post-processing used modified VDJtools version 1.2.1 scripts and the tcR R package. The public reads were reprocessed by TCRdb using CATT, and rows of matching DNA were later combined. The V and J calls and clone size come from TCRdb's table, not from the authors' own analysis. The sample has about 670 delta-chain clones on record, 9% to 15% of them singletons. The ten largest clones take up just under 70% of the sample.

The sample comes from a study of DNA immune sequencing with unique molecular identifiers (dated by TCRdb to 2018 to 2020). Background for the entire study: Immunomagnetic cell separation was used to enrich gammadelta T cells from buffy coats, and the genomic DNA of the enriched gammadelta T cells was then sequenced. Validation of the sequencing method was done both on synthetic reference molecules and on blood samples taken from healthy individuals. gammadelta T cells were enriched from PBMC of about eleven healthy individuals by fluorescence-activated cell sorting. The study developed and validated an ultrasensitive DNA-based TRD repertoire sequencing method using PCR-introduced unique molecular identifiers. All donors were healthy people, and roughly ten of the donors were profiled using sorted gammadelta T cells from peripheral blood. To compare enriched and non-enriched samples, about 0.1 ug of enriched gammadelta T-cell DNA and roughly 1 ug of non-enriched PBMC DNA were sequenced.

Results and caveats for the whole study, not just this receptor: TRDV2 paired with TRDJ1 was the most common TRD rearrangement among clonotypes in healthy donors. The primer-based approach is unable to detect novel TRD sequences that the primers do not target. Healthy donors differed in TRD repertoire diversity, and several donors were highly oligoclonal, meaning the top 5 clonotypes made up more than half of productive molecules.

The germline V gene supplies CDR1 TSESDYY and CDR2 QEAYKQQN. The germline V and J ends show losses of 0 bases and 2 bases respectively, and no gene match explains 24 bases of the junction. The CDR3 runs 22 residues from the cysteine to the phenylalanine. Only the CDR3 part of the read is kept: 66 bases, read in frame from the first base. The chain is made from TRAV38-2/DV8 and TRDJ1, with 8 bases aligning to TRDD3. Specimen: gamma-delta T cells from PBMCs. The clonotype originates from a human donor in good health. The DNA sequence is as follows: TGTGCTTATAGGAGCGCGCCGCCGTACTGGGGGGTGGCTGGAGGTTATACCGATAAACTCATCTTT. This translates into CAYRSAPPYWGVAGGYTDKLIF.